A single TCR beta chain is shown here with its context. As yet, its antigen is unknown. This sample was included in a study of cytomegalovirus exposure and HLA in healthy donors. 13 Jbeta primers and 60 Vbeta primers were used for the PCR. Repertoires were generated with immunoSEQ multiplex PCR, while TCRdb's copy carries only in-frame clones and drops some. Of 100,000 to 150,000 clones in the sample, 77% were seen once. Study observations and caveats: Sequence variants that were highly shared formed a cluster that was likely a sequencing artifact. With later analysis, a missense DCLRE1C variant became linked to TCR beta V- and J-gene trimming. Later analysis found that TCR beta chains associated with HLA were more clonally expanded than other, equally common chains. 150 to 200 TCR beta chains were listed as cytomegalovirus-associated.

The sequence came from a woman in her thirties or forties in good health and CMV-seropositive. What was sequenced was PBMCs.

CDR3 nucleotide sequence: TGTGCCAGCAGCTTAGGCGGCGGCGGTACTCCCTACGAGCAGTACTTC. Translating gives CASSLGGGGTPYEQYF. The chain recombines TRBV7-3 with TRBJ2-7; D is ambiguous. Deletions cut 2 bases from V and 2 bases from J, with 16 bases between. The CDR3 extends over 16 amino acids. CDR1 is SGHTA, CDR2 FQGTGA, per germline.